Sequencing of this TCR beta chain was carried out in a study of PD-1 blockade in classical Hodgkin lymphoma. The germline CDR1 and CDR2 sequences are LNHDA and SQIVND (reference sequence). The CDR3 runs to 15 residues. The V end lost 3 bases, the J end lost 0 bases, and 12 bases lay between the germline ends. General study results and limits: Reports indicated that newly diagnosed patients had lower baseline TCR diversity than healthy donors did.

Autologous stem cell transplantation was followed by relapse in every patient, and brentuximab vedotin exposure varied. Best responses fell into complete response, partial response or progressive disease. Using immunoSEQ multiplex PCR, the repertoire was profiled, and TCRdb retains in-frame clones only, with some absent. The sample lists 40,000 to 45,000 clones; around 72% were seen once. Details on this clone: The antigen is unknown.

This sample comprised peripheral blood mononuclear cells (PBMCs), obtained before the second cycle of nivolumab. The origin of this receptor is a human donor with classical Hodgkin lymphoma. The rearrangement joins TRBV19 to TRBJ2-7; a weak D match, TRBD1 (5 bases). CDR3 in amino acids: CASSMSDTGSYEQYF. CDR3 bases: TGTGCCAGTAGTATGAGTGACACAGGCTCCTACGAGCAGTACTTC.